This entry describes one T cell receptor (beta chain). Its target is not known. These data originate in a study of PD-1 blockade in classical Hodgkin lymphoma. Regarding the study as a whole: Newly diagnosed patients reportedly had lower baseline TCR diversity than healthy donors. While CD8+ TCR diversity did not rise significantly by C4D1, CD4+ TCR diversity did. There remain no defined causes for the repertoire differences, which possibly reflect disease activity or prior therapy. The diversity seen at baseline in complete responders resembled that of newly diagnosed patients.

Trimming cost V 5 bases and J 2 bases; bases outside gene matches: 4. CDR3 length: 14 residues. The V gene's germline CDR1 is SGHNT and CDR2 YENEEA. The repertoire was sequenced with immunoSEQ multiplex PCR; TCRdb's copy has only in-frame clones and lacks some. The repertoire holds more than 95,000 clones, with approximately 89% as singletons. Time point described: cycle 4 day 1 (C4D1), after 6 weeks of nivolumab. Brentuximab vedotin exposure varied among the patients, all of whom had relapsed after autologous stem cell transplantation. The chain links TRBV11-3 to TRBJ2-5; 8 bases match TRBD2. The source was peripheral blood mononuclear cells (PBMCs), collected before the fourth cycle of nivolumab. The TCR sequence derives from a human donor with classical Hodgkin lymphoma. CDR3 bases: TGTGCCAGCAGCCCCGGACTAGCTCAAGAGACCCAGTACTTC. As protein: CASSPGLAQETQYF.